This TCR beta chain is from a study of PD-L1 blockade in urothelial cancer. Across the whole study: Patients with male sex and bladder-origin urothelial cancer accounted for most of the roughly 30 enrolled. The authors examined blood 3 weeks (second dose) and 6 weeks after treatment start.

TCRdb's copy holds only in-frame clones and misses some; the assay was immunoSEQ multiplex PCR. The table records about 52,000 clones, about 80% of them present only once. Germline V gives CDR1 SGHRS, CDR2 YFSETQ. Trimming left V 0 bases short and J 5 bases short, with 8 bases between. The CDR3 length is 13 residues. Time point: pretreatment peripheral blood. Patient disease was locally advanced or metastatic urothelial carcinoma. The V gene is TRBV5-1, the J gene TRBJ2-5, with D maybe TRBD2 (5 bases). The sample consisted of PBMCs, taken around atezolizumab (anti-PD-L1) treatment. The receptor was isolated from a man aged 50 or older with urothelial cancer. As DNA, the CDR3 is TGCGCCAGCAGCTTGGGGGCTAGCGAGACCCAGTACTTC. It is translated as CASSLGASETQYF.